This T cell receptor beta chain was found in a study of CD8+ T cells in alopecia areata. Overall study findings and caveats: A large proportion of expanded lesional clones were detected persisting in scalp and blood during tofacitinib.

Remarks on this clone: The antigen is unknown. This same CDR3 is encoded by further DNA sequences in the sample.

Investigators isolated RNA and reverse transcribed it into cDNA to act as the sequencing template. Clones were sequenced by immunoSEQ multiplex PCR, and TCRdb holds only the in-frame ones, with some missing. The sample consists of roughly 200,000 clones, 40% to 45% of them appearing once. The sample's treatment: oral pan-JAK inhibitor, 5-10 mg twice daily. The CDR3 is made up of 16 amino acids. V lost 1 base to trimming and J lost 0 bases, with 13 bases between them. From germline, CDR1 is SGHAT and CDR2 FQNNGV. The rearrangement uses TRBV11-2 and TRBJ2-7, with D perhaps given as TRBD1 or TRBD2 (6 bases each). The sample was CD4+ T cells sorted from blood, taken around week 37, from a patient treated with tofacitinib. The TCR was taken from a human donor with alopecia areata. CDR3 bases: TGTGCCAGCAGCTTAGGGGGGGCGCGGAGCTCCTACGAGCAGTACTTC. The encoded protein is CASSLGGARSSYEQYF.